This entry lists 14 T cell receptor beta chains sequenced from one sample in a study of CD4 T cells in relation to SARS-CoV-2 and coronaviruses. Data came from immunoSEQ multiplex PCR; TCRdb stores just in-frame clones and leaves some out. The repertoire holds around 30,000 clones, more than 65% seen once, with 3.4% in the top ten. The antigens for these receptors are not known. The sequencing input was memory CD4+ T cells from PBMCs, cultured in vitro. These receptors all come from an adult with COVID-19.

The genes are TRBV19 and TRBJ2-5; 7 bases are a match to TRBD2. The CDR3 length is 14 residues. J lost 5 bases, V lost 1 base, and 4 bases had no gene match. Per the germline V gene, CDR1 is LNHDA and CDR2 is SQIVND (reference sequence). As DNA, the CDR3 is TGTGCCAGTAGTATAGGCGGGAGTGGCGAGACCCAGTACTTC. Protein sequence: CASSIGGSGETQYF.

This clone has a handful of counts. The J gene is TRBJ2-7, the V gene TRBV19, with D possibly matching TRBD1 (8 bases). CDR1 LNHDA and CDR2 SQIVND come from the germline V gene (reference sequence). The CDR3 contains 13 residues. Trimming left V 5 bases short and J 7 bases short, with 15 bases between. The CDR3 coding sequence is TGTGCCAGTAGTCGCGACAGGGGAGGGGAGCAGTACTTC. This encodes CASSRDRGGEQYF.

The chain joins TRBV30 to TRBJ2-1; the match to TRBD2 covers 8 bases. The junction had 14 bases not matched to a gene; V was cut back by 4 bases and J by 3 bases. The CDR3 runs 17 residues. CDR1 GTSNPN and CDR2 SVGIG come from the germline V gene (reference sequence). For the CDR3, the DNA is TGTGCCTGGATTTTGAGCGGGAGAGAGACCCACTACAATGAGCAGTTCTTC. Protein product: CAWILSGRETHYNEQFF.

This chain links TRBV21-1 with TRBJ2-3; no DNA check was done on the table's D call, TRBD2. TRBV21-1 is a pseudogene locus. This CDR3 contains 20 residues. The CDR3 here is CASSKMCREPPGPLTDTQYF. The CDR3 DNA sequence: TGTGCCAGCAGCAAAATGTGCCGGGAACCGCCGGGCCCTCTTACAGATACGCAGTATTTT.

The chain recombines TRBV10-2 with TRBJ2-7; 8 bases are a match to TRBD2. The germline V gene has CDR1 WSHSY and CDR2 SAAADI. With V trimmed by 7 bases and J by 3 bases, 5 bases remained unmatched. This CDR3 spans 13 amino acids. In DNA, the CDR3 is TGCGCCAGCAAAGCGGGAGAGCACTACGAGCAGTACTTC. Residues: CASKAGEHYEQYF.

The rearrangement uses TRBV7-3 and TRBJ2-6, with D possibly being TRBD1 (7 bases). Trimming removed 5 bases from V and 0 bases from J, with 14 bases in between. This CDR3 comprises 17 residues. Germline CDR1 and CDR2: SGHTA and FQGTGA. Here the CDR3 DNA reads TGTGCCAGCAGCGGAGGGGGCGGTTACTCTGGGGCCAACGTCCTGACTTTC. It is translated as CASSGGGGYSGANVLTF.

The rearrangement uses TRBV25-1 and TRBJ1-2, with TRBD1 identical over 7 bases. Germline V gives CDR1 MGHDK, CDR2 SYGVNS. This CDR3 spans 15 amino acids. V gave up 2 bases and J gave up 4 bases; unmatched junction bases: 7. For the CDR3, the DNA is TGTGCCAGCAGTGAAACGAGGGCAGGGGGCTATGGCTACACCTTC. Amino acid sequence: CASSETRAGGYGYTF.

The rearrangement links TRBV2 to TRBJ2-3, with D tentatively TRBD1 (5 bases). Trimming took 6 bases from V and 0 from J, leaving 22 bases between them. The CDR3 is 18 amino acids. The germline gives CDR1 SNHLY, CDR2 FYNNEI. This chain's CDR3 is CASRAGQGRHSSTDTQYF. CDR3 in DNA: TGTGCCAGCAGGGCAGGGCAGGGCCGACACTCTAGCACAGATACGCAGTATTTT.

This chain joins TRBV29-1 and TRBJ2-1; no clear D gene. CDR1 SQVTM and CDR2 ANQGSEA come from the germline V gene. CDR3 size: 15 residues. The germline V and J ends were trimmed by 5 bases and 0 bases, with 14 bases remaining between them. CDR3 in DNA: TGCAGCGTTTTAGGCGTGTCAAGCTCCTACAATGAGCAGTTCTTC. Its protein is CSVLGVSSSYNEQFF.

This clone has only a few counts. This chain uses TRBV5-1 with TRBJ2-5, with TRBD2 as a possible D gene (6 bases). The V end was cut by 4 bases, the J end by 4 bases, with 20 bases between. CDR1 SGHRS and CDR2 YFSETQ come from the germline V gene. This CDR3 region has 16 residues. CDR3 nucleotide sequence: TGCGCCAGCAGCGACCCACGAGGCGGGGTGATAGAGACCCAGTACTTC. Its translation is CASSDPRGGVIETQYF.

This chain uses TRBV4-1 with TRBJ2-7; 7 bases are shared with TRBD2. CDR3 size: 15 residues. From germline, CDR1 is MGHRA and CDR2 YSYEKL. V gave up 0 bases and J gave up 1 base; unmatched junction bases: 3. In nucleotides, the CDR3 is TGCGCCAGCAGCCAAGAAGAGGGAGGGTCCTACGAGCAGTACTTC. It is translated as CASSQEEGGSYEQYF.

A single count supports this clone. The chain is built from TRBV7-9 and TRBJ1-1, with 7 nucleotides matching TRBD1. The CDR3 length is 14 residues. CDR1 is SEHNR, CDR2 FQNEAQ, per germline (reference sequence). Trimming at V came to 4 bases and at J to 0 bases, leaving 2 bases not matched to a gene. This CDR3 is CASSSGQMNTEAFF. The DNA for the CDR3 is TGTGCCAGCAGCTCGGGACAGATGAACACTGAAGCTTTCTTT.

A few counts support this clone. The genes are TRBV25-1 and TRBJ1-5, with TRBD1 matching over 7 bases. The ends lost 4 bases at V and 4 bases at J; junction bases unmatched: 7. The CDR3 is made up of 15 amino acids. CDR1 is MGHDK, CDR2 SYGVNS, per germline. The CDR3 reads CASSARTGANQPQHF. The DNA for the CDR3 is TGTGCCAGCAGTGCAAGGACAGGAGCAAATCAGCCCCAGCATTTT.

The V call is TRBV2, the J call TRBJ1-1; 7 bases map to TRBD1. J gave up 1 base and V 10 bases, and 9 bases lay outside the gene matches. CDR1 SNHLY and CDR2 FYNNEI come from the germline V gene. This CDR3 has 14 amino acids. The CDR3 DNA reads as TGTGCCACCATAAACAGGGGATCGAACACTGAAGCTTTCTTT. Translated: CATINRGSNTEAFF.